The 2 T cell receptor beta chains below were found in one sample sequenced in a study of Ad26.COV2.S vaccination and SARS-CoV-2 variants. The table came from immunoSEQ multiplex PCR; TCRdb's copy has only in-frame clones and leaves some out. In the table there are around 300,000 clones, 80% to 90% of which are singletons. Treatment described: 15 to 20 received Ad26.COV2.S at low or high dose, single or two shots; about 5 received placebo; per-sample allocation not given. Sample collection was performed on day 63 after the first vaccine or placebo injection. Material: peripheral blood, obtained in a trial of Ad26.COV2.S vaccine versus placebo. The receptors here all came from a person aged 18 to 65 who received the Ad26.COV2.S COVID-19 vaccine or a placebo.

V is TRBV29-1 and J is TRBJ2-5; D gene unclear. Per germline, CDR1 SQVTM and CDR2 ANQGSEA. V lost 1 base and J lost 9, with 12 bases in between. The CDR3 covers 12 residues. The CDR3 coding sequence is TGCAGCGTTGAAGTACCCTCTGGGGCCCAGTACTTC. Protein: CSVEVPSGAQYF.

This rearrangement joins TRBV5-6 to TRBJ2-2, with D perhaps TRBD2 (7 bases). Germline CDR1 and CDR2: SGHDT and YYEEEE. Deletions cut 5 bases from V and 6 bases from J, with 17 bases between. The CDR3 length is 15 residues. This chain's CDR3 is CASSNLAGAPGELFF. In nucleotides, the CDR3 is TGTGCCAGCAGTAACCTGGCGGGGGCCCCCGGGGAGCTGTTTTTT.